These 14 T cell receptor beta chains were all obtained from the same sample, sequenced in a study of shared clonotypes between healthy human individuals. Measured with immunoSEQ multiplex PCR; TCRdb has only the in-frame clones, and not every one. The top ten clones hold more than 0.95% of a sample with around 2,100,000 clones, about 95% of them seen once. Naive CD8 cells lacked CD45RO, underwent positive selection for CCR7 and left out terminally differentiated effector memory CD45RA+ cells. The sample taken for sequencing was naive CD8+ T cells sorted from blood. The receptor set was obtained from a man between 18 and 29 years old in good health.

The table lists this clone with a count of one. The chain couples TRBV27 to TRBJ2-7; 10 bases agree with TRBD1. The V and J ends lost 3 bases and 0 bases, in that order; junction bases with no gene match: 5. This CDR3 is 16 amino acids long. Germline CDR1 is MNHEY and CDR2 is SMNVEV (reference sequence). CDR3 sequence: CASSFSGQGSSYEQYF. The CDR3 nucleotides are TGTGCCAGCAGTTTCTCGGGACAGGGGAGCTCCTACGAGCAGTACTTC.

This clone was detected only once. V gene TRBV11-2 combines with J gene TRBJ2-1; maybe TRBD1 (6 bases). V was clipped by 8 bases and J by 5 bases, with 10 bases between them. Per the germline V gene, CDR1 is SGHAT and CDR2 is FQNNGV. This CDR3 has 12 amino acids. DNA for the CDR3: TGTGCCAGCGAGGGGGAAGACAATGAGCAGTTCTTC. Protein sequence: CASEGEDNEQFF.

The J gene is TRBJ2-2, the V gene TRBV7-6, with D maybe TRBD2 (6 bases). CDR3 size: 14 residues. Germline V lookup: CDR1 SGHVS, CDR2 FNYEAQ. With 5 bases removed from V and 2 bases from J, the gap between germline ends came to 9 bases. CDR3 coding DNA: TGTGCCAGCAGCCCGGGACTTAACACCGGGGAGCTGTTTTTT. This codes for CASSPGLNTGELFF.

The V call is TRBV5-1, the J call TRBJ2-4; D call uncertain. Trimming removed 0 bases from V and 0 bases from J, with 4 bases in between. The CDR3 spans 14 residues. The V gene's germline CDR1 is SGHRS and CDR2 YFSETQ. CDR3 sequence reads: CASSLAGAKNIQYF. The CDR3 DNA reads TGCGCCAGCAGCTTGGCGGGAGCCAAAAACATTCAGTACTTC.

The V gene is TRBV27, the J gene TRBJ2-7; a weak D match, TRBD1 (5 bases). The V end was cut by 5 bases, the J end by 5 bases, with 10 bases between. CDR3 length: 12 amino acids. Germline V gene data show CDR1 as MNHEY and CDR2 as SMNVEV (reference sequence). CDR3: CASSRGRNEQYF. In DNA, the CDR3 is TGTGCCAGCAGTAGGGGTAGGAACGAGCAGTACTTC.

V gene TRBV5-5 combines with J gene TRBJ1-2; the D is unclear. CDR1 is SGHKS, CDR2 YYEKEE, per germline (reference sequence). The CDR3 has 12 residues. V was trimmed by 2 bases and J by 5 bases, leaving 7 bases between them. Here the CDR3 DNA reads TGTGCCAGCAGCTTAAGCGGTTATGGCTACACCTTC. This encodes CASSLSGYGYTF.

DNA for the CDR3: TGTGCCAGCAGCCCTTCTACGGGGAGACCCTACGAGCAGTACTTC. Translating it yields CASSPSTGRPYEQYF. J is TRBJ2-7 and V is TRBV7-9; D possibly corresponds to TRBD2 (5 bases). The CDR3 runs to 15 residues. The germline V gene encodes CDR1 SEHNR and CDR2 FQNEAQ (reference sequence). V lost 5 bases and J 2 bases, leaving 16 bases between the germline ends.

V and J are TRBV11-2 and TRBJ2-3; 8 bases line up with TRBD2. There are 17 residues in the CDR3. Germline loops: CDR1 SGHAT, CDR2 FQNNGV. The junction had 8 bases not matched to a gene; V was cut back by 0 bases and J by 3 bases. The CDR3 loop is CASSLDPAGVWTDTQYF. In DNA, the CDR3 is TGTGCCAGCAGCTTAGATCCAGCGGGAGTATGGACAGATACGCAGTATTTT.

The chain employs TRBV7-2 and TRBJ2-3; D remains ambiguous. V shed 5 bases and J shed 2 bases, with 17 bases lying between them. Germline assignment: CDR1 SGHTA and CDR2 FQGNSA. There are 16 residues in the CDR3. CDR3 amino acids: CASSHGWSVSTDTQYF. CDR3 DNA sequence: TGTGCCAGCAGCCACGGTTGGAGTGTTTCCACAGATACGCAGTATTTT. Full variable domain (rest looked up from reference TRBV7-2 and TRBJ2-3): GAGVSQSPSNKVTEKGKDVELRCDPISGHTALYWYRQSLGQGLEFLIYFQGNSAPDKSGLPSDRFSAERTGGSVSTLTIQRTQQEDSAVYLCASSHGWSVSTDTQYFGPGTRLTVL.

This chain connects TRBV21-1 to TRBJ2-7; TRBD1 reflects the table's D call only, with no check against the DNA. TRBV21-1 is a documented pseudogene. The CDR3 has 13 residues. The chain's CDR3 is CASQLPQGTGQYF. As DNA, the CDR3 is TGTGCCAGCCAACTCCCACAGGGGACGGGGCAGTACTTC.

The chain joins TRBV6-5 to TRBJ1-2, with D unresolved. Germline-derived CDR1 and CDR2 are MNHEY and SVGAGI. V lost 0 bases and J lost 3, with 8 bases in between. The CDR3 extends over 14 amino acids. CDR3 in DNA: TGTGCCAGCAGTTACTCGCCTCAATACTATGGCTACACCTTC. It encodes CASSYSPQYYGYTF.

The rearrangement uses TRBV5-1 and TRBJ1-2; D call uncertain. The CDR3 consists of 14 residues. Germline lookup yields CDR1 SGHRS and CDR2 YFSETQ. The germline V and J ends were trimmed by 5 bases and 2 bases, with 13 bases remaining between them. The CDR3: CASSDRPGNYGYTF. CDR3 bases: TGCGCCAGCAGTGATCGCCCGGGGAACTATGGCTACACCTTC. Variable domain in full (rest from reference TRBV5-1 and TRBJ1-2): KAGVTQTPRYLIKTRGQQVTLSCSPISGHRSVSWYQQTPGQGLQFLFEYFSETQRNKGNFPGRFSGRQFSNSRSEMNVSTLELGDSALYLCASSDRPGNYGYTFGSGTRLTVV.

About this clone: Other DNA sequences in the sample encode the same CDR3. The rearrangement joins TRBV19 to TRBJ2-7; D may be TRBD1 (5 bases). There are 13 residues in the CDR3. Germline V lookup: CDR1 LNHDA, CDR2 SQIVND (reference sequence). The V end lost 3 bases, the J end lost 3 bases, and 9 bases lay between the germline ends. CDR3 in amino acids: CASSIQGSYEQYF. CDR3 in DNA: TGTGCCAGTAGTATCCAGGGTAGCTACGAGCAGTACTTC.

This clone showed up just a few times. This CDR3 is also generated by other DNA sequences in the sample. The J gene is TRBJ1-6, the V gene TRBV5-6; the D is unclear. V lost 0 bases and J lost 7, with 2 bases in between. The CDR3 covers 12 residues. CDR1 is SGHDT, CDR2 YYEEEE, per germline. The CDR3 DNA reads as TGTGCCAGCAGCTTGGCCAATTCACCCCTCCACTTT. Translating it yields CASSLANSPLHF.